The rows below give T cell receptor beta chains drawn from one sample of a study of T cell changes during pregnancy in multiple sclerosis. Sequencing used immunoSEQ multiplex PCR; TCRdb keeps in-frame clones, though not all of them. Among around 100,000 clones listed, over 85% were seen once. Sequences were derived from peripheral blood, sampled in the second trimester of pregnancy. Receptor source: a female donor with multiple sclerosis, enrolled in a pregnancy study. Each CDR3 is given with its conserved first and last residue. A D gene is named only where the DNA matches it firmly. Some rows have no size entry. The others give once, few or many, or a class for an expanded clone.

J | V | size | D | CDR3 | DNA
TRBJ2-7 | TRBV19 | . | . | CASSIVAPGQGAYEQYF | TGTGCCAGTAGTATAGTGGCCCCTGGACAAGGAGCCTACGAGCAGTACTTC
TRBJ1-1 | TRBV27 | . | . | CASSPRGGANTEAFF | TGTGCCAGCAGTCCTCGGGGGGGGGCGAACACTGAAGCTTTCTTT
TRBJ2-5 | TRBV12-2 | . | . | CASRSGNGEGKRETQYF | TGTGCAAGTCGCTCTGGAAATGGTGAGGGTAAGCGAGAGACCCAGTACTTC
TRBJ2-7 | TRBV11-3 | . | TRBD2 | CASSHSTSGNSYEQYF | TGTGCCAGCAGCCACAGCACTAGCGGGAATTCCTACGAGCAGTACTTC
TRBJ1-2 | TRBV2 | . | . | CASKERVGLYGYTF | TGTGCCAGCAAAGAAAGGGTTGGACTCTATGGCTACACCTTC
TRBJ1-1 | TRBV5-4 | . | TRBD1 | CASSFQGASGEAFF | TGTGCCAGCAGCTTTCAGGGGGCGTCGGGTGAAGCTTTCTTT
TRBJ2-3 | TRBV5-1 | . | . | CASSPSQVYTGTDTQYF | TGCGCCAGCAGCCCGTCCCAGGTCTACACCGGCACAGATACGCAGTATTTT
TRBJ1-1 | TRBV5-1 | . | TRBD1 | CASSLDLRGTAEAFF | TGCGCCAGCAGCTTGGATCTCAGGGGGACCGCTGAAGCTTTCTTT
TRBJ1-3 | TRBV5-4 | once | . | CASSRSSGNTIYF | TGTGCCAGCAGCCGGAGCTCTGGAAACACCATATATTTT
TRBJ2-6 | TRBV7-2 | . | . | CASSPVEAGANVLTF | TGTGCCAGCAGCCCCGTCGAGGCTGGGGCCAACGTCCTGACTTTC
TRBJ1-5 | TRBV30 | . | . | CAWSVRARSNQPQHF | TGTGCCTGGAGTGTAAGAGCTCGGAGCAATCAGCCCCAGCATTTT
TRBJ1-1 | TRBV5-5 | . | . | CASSLHGSTEAFF | TGTGCCAGCAGCTTGCACGGGTCTACTGAAGCTTTCTTT
TRBJ2-1 | TRBV7-6 | . | . | CASSLARGDEQFF | TGTGCCAGCAGCTTAGCGCGGGGCGATGAGCAGTTCTTC
TRBJ1-3 | TRBV7-2 | . | TRBD1 | CASSLRQGSSGNTIYF | TGTGCCAGCAGCCTCCGACAGGGGTCCTCTGGAAACACCATATATTTT
TRBJ1-5 | TRBV19 | . | . | CASSIAWRGKGNQPQHF | TGTGCCAGTAGTATAGCGTGGAGGGGTAAGGGCAATCAGCCCCAGCATTTT
TRBJ2-7 | TRBV5-4 | . | TRBD2 | CASSVTSGDYEQYF | TGTGCCAGCAGCGTCACTAGCGGGGACTACGAGCAGTACTTC
TRBJ2-1 | TRBV7-8 | . | TRBD2 | CATLSGGNYNEQFF | TGTGCCACCCTCAGCGGGGGGAACTACAATGAGCAGTTCTTC
TRBJ2-7 | TRBV7-8 | . | TRBD1 | CASSLTRDRDHEQYF | TGTGCCAGCAGCCTCACCCGGGACAGGGACCACGAGCAGTACTTC
TRBJ1-2 | TRBV27 | . | TRBD1 | CASSPGQGYGYTF | TGTGCCAGCAGTCCCGGACAGGGCTATGGCTACACCTTC
TRBJ1-4 | TRBV5-4 | . | TRBD1 | CASSLAGQGFLREKLFF | TGTGCCAGCAGCTTGGCGGGACAGGGTTTTCTTCGGGAAAAACTGTTTTTT
TRBJ2-3 | TRBV10-1 | . | TRBD1 | CASRGQGKTDTQYF | TGCGCCAGCAGAGGACAGGGAAAGACAGATACGCAGTATTTT
TRBJ2-5 | TRBV5-4 | . | . | CASAENLDSFQETQYF | TGTGCCAGCGCGGAGAATCTCGACAGTTTCCAAGAGACCCAGTACTTC
TRBJ2-3 | TRBV7-9 | . | TRBD2 | CASSSHLVPSGGRTDTQYF | TGTGCCAGCAGCTCCCACCTTGTCCCTAGCGGGGGCCGCACAGATACGCAGTATTTT
TRBJ2-7 | TRBV6-5 | once | . | CASRGVAEQYF | TGTGCCAGCAGAGGGGTAGCAGAGCAGTACTTC